This T cell receptor (beta chain) derives from a study of blood T cell repertoires in COVID-19. Study summary: Samples taken during acute and convalescent COVID-19 were collected in the United States, Italy and Spain. Nucleic acid was either cDNA or gDNA, and it came from T cells, B-cell-depleted T cells, or PBMCs.

In the study's own analysis: Cell counts per sample came from amplifying reference gene primers. Assay: immunoSEQ multiplex PCR; the TCRdb copy retains only in-frame clones and omits some. D and trimming were read from the DNA, whereas the V and J calls and clone size are those reported in that table. The sample contains tens of thousands of clones, more than 80% of which appear only once. Trimming took off 4 bases at V and 5 bases at J, with 21 bases between the two ends. The CDR3 runs to 16 residues. Per the germline V gene, CDR1 is SGHDT and CDR2 is YYEEEE. Sample: peripheral blood. The rearrangement joins TRBV5-6 to TRBJ2-5; a possible D gene is TRBD2 (9 bases). The sequence was obtained from a human donor in a cohort sampled during active COVID-19. CDR3 nucleotide sequence: TGTGCCAGCAGCCAAGGACAGGGACTAGCAGGGGAGACCCAGTACTTC. As protein: CASSQGQGLAGETQYF.